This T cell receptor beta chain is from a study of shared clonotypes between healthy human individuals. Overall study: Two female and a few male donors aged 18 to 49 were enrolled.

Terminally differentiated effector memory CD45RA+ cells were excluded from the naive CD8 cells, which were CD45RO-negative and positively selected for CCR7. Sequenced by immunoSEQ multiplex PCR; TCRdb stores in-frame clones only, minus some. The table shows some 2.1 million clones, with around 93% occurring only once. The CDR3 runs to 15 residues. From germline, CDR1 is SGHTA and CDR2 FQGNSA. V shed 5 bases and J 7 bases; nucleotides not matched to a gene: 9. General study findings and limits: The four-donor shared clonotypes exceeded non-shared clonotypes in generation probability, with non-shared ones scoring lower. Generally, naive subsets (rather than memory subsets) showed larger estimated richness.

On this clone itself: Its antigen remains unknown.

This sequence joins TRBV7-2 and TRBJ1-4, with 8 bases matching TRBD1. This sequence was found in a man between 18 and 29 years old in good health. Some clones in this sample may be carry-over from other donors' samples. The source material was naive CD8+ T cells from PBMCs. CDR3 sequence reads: CASSSYRGVGEKLFF. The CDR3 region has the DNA TGTGCCAGCAGCAGTTACAGGGGGGTGGGTGAAAAACTGTTTTTT.